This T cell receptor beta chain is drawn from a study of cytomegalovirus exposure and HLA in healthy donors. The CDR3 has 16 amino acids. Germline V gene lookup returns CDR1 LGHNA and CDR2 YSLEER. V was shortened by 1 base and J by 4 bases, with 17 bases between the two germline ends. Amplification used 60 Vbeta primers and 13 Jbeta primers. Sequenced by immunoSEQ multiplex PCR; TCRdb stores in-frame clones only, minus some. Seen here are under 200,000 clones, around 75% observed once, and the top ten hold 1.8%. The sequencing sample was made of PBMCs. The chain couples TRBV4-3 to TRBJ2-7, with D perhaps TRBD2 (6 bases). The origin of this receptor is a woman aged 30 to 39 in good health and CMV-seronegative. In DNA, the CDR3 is TGCGCCAGCAGCCAAGGATATCTAGCGATAGATTACGAGCAGTACTTC. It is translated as CASSQGYLAIDYEQYF.